This T cell receptor beta chain originates from a study of high-grade serous ovarian cancer treatment subgroups (dated by TCRdb to about 2021). Looking at the study overall: On average, each sample produced about 14,000 sequencing reads and about 7,000 unique TCR beta rearrangements. Of the approximately 30 patients in the cohort, some 10 had no residual disease after primary surgery (R0), some 10 were excellent NACT responders, and some 10 were poor NACT responders. One primary tumor sample and two metastatic tumor samples were collected from each patient, for a total of around 90 samples. Under a laparoscopic triage algorithm, patients with high-grade serous ovarian cancer were grouped by complete gross resection or by neoadjuvant chemotherapy response, and the study profiled the TCR beta repertoires of these patients. Points the paper makes about the study in general: TCR repertoire analyses were focused on CDR3, and CDR1 and CDR2 were not analyzed. Neoantigen level correlated positively with TCR clonal relatedness, and copy number variation and mutation load from whole-genome sequencing showed a positive trend with TCR clonal relatedness. Repertoire similarity between tumors of the same patient ranged about 0.11 to 0.79, whereas almost no similarity was seen between different patients. Bulk tumor TCR sequencing lacked spatial information, limiting insight into HGSC tumor complexity and diversity.

On this clone itself: Its antigen remains undetermined. The record has no base qualities; no much larger clone is one base away.

The tumor samples were collected prior to definitive surgery or chemotherapy. Genomic DNA was extracted by the MD Anderson Biospecimen Extraction Resource, and TCR sequencing was done by the MD Anderson Cancer Genomics Laboratory. V drops 5 bases and J drops 7 bases, leaving 9 bases in between. The CDR3 contains 12 residues, cysteine and phenylalanine counted. CDR3 DNA only is kept here, 36 bases in frame from base 1. In the germline V gene, CDR1 corresponds to MNHEY and CDR2 to SVGAGI. The 100 or so tumor samples were subjected to high-throughput TCR profiling using ImmunoSEQ. From the authors' description of their analysis: The repertoire diversity metrics included richness (unique productive sequences), clonality, evenness and relatedness, and the Bhattacharyya coefficient was used to measure similarity between samples. Conclusions stayed consistent in a sensitivity analysis that left out TCRs with fewer than two reads. TCRdb carries this immuneACCESS record with in-frame sequences only. Its versions omit some clonotypes, under half of them owing to an unresolved V gene in the studies checked, with the rest unexplained. V and J calls and clone size come straight from that table; D and trimming were deduced from the DNA. The sample table lists some 4,200 clones, around four fifths of them with a count of one. Approximately 8.2% of the sample is held by the ten biggest clonotypes.

This sequence was found in a human donor with high-grade serous ovarian cancer. Sequencing used tumor tissue. The rearrangement combines TRBV6-5 with TRBJ2-1, with no confidently assigned D gene. The CDR3 sequence is CASSPWGNEQFF. The bases read TGTGCCAGCAGTCCCTGGGGAAATGAGCAGTTCTTC.